This entry describes one T cell receptor beta chain. The antigen this receptor binds is unknown. There are no base qualities to consult, and no much larger clone falls within one base. The immunoSEQ Assay, a bias-controlled multiplex PCR, was used to amplify TCRbeta CDR3 regions from genomic DNA. In the source study's methods: Nucleated cell counts per sample were estimated from amplification of reference gene primers within the assay. To quantify the absolute abundance of each unique TCRbeta CDR3 rearrangement, sequence reads were collapsed and filtered. For each sample, productive Simpson clonality was calculated as the square root of Simpson's diversity index across productive rearrangements. The source is immuneACCESS, and TCRdb retained only in-frame sequences with V and J called. Part of the clones is not carried over; for the studies checked, unresolved V genes explain less than half of this, and the remainder is unexplained. Clone size and the V and J calls come from that table; the DNA yielded D and trimming. The sample table shows 25,000 to 35,000 clones, and roughly 78% are seen once. The ten largest clones add up to 20% to 25% of the sample.

CDR3 length: 13 amino acids, cysteine to phenylalanine. The only DNA kept is the CDR3, 39 bases in frame from the first base. Looking up the germline V gene (reference sequence) yields CDR1 LNHDA and CDR2 SQIVND. The junction shows trimming of 8 bases on V and 13 bases on J, and the gene matches do not reach 10 bases of it. Collaborating institutions collected whole blood in K2EDTA tubes following their own protocols. For TCRbeta analysis, collaborator samples were shipped as frozen whole blood, as isolated PBMCs, or as DNA extracted from either sample type. This sample was included in a study of blood T cell repertoires in COVID-19 (dated by TCRdb to 2020 to 2022). About the study as a whole: The collaborator samples originated in the United States, Italy and Spain and spanned the acute and convalescent phases of COVID-19. The prospective study material was composed of cDNA or gDNA derived from T cells, B-cell-depleted T cells, or PBMCs. Subjects who had been exposed to COVID-19, were actively infected with it, or had recovered from it provided the deeply sampled blood TCRbeta repertoires that made up the dataset. The repertoires were released in a freely available public database intended as a resource for research on the immune response to SARS-CoV-2. Samples came from the ongoing ImmuneRACE study (first 160 participants) plus 1,254 subjects from 6 global collaborators. Sample metadata almost always included a de-identified subject ID, COVID-19 status, age in years and sex. Where available, HLA class I and class II types were obtained from metadata supplied by the sample provider rather than from assay-based typing.

Paper-wide results and their limitations: How much clinical and demographic metadata was included differed by source and by participant, and the metadata was provided uncurated.

Source material: peripheral blood. This receptor was obtained from a boy aged 2 to 10 with active or convalescent COVID-19. The chain employs TRBV19 and TRBJ2-2, with 10 middle bases fitting TRBD1. The nucleotide sequence reads TGTGCCAGTGGGGGGACAGGGGCCGATGGGCTGTTTTTT. Its amino acids are CASGGTGADGLFF.